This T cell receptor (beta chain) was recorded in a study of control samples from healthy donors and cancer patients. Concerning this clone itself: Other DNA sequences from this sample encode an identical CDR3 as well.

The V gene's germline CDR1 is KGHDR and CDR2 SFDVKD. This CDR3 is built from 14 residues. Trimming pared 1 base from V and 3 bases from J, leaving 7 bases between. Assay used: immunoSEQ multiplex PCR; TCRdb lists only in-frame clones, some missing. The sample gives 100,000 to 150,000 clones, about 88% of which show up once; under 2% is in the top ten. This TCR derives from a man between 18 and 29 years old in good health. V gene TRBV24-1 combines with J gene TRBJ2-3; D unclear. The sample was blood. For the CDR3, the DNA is TGTGCCACCAGTGATTTAAAGGGTACAGATACGCAGTATTTT. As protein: CATSDLKGTDTQYF.